The present TCR beta chain was sequenced within a study of blood T cell repertoires in COVID-19. Study-level background: Whether acute or convalescent, the COVID-19 samples came from the United States, Italy and Spain. T cells, B-cell-depleted T cells, or PBMCs supplied cDNA or gDNA.

Authors' processing steps: The assay estimated nucleated cells by amplifying reference gene primers. Profiling relied on immunoSEQ multiplex PCR, and the TCRdb table lists in-frame clones only, not all of them. That table furnishes V, J and clone size, whereas the DNA furnished D and trimming. The sample has under 250,000 clones, around 82% seen once; the top ten hold just over 8.5%. The germline gives CDR1 LGHDT, CDR2 YNNKEL (reference sequence). The CDR3 has 15 residues. The trim removed 7 bases at V and 5 bases at J, leaving 13 bases unmatched. This receptor was identified in a man aged 35 to 55 with active or convalescent COVID-19. The specimen sequenced was peripheral blood. The chain links TRBV3-1 (or the pseudogene TRBV3-2) to TRBJ2-5; TRBD2 aligns across 7 bases. CDR3 protein: CASTVQAGASETQYF. CDR3 DNA: TGTGCCAGCACGGTCCAGGCGGGAGCGTCGGAGACCCAGTACTTC.